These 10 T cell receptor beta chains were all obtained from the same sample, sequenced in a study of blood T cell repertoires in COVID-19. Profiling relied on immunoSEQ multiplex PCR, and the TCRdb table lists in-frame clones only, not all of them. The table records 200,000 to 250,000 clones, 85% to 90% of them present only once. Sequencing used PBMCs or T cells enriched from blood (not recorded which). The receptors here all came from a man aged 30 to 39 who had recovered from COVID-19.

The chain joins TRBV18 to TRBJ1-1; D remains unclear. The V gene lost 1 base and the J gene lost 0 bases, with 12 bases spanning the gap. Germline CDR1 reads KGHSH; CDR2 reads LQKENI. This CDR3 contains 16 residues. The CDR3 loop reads CASSPQGFGMNTEAFF. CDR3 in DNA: TGTGCCAGCTCACCACAGGGATTCGGGATGAACACTGAAGCTTTCTTT.

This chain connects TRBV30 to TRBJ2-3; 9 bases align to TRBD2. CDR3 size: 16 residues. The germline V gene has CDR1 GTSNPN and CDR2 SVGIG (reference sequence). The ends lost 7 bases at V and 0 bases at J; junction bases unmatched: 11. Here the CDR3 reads CASAGRGGSSTDTQYF. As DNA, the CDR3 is TGTGCCTCCGCGGGGCGGGGGGGTTCTAGCACAGATACGCAGTATTTT.

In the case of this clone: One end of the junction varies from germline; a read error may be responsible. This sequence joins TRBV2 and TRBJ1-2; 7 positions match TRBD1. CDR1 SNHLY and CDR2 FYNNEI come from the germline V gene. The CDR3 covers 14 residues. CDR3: CASCDGQENYGYTF. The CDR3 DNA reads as TGTGCCAGCTGTGACGGACAGGAAAACTATGGCTACACCTTC.

The DNA of the CDR3 is TGTGCCAGCAGCCCGGCGGCGGGAGACACCGGGGAGCTGTTTTTT. This codes for CASSPAAGDTGELFF. The chain joins TRBV7-9 to TRBJ2-2, with 7 bases identical to TRBD2. Germline-derived CDR1 and CDR2 are SEHNR and FQNEAQ (reference sequence). Trimming took 5 bases from V and 3 from J; bases not matched to a gene: 6. CDR3 length: 15 amino acids.

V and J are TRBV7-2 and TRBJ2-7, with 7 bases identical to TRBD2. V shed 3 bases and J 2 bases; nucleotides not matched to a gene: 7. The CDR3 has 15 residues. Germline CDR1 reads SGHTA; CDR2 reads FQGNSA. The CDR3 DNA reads TGTGCCAGCAGCTTGGGGACTACACGGACCTACGAGCAGTACTTC. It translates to CASSLGTTRTYEQYF.

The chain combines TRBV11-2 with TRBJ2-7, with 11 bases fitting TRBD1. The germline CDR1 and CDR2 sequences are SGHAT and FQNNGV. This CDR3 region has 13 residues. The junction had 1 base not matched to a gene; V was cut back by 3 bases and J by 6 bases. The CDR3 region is CASSFGTGGEQYF. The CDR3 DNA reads TGTGCCAGCAGCTTTGGGACAGGGGGCGAGCAGTACTTC.

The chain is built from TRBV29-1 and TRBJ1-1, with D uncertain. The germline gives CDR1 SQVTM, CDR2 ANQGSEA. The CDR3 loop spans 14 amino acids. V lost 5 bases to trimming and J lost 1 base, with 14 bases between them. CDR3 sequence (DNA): TGCAGCGTTCCCCCGGGGTCCAAGAACACTGAAGCTTTCTTT. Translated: CSVPPGSKNTEAFF.

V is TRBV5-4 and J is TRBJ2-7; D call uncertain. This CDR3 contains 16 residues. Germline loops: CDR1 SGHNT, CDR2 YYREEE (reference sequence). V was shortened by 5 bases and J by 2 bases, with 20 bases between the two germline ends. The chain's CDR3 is CASSSLFGTDPYEQYF. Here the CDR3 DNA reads TGTGCCAGCAGTTCCCTCTTCGGAACAGACCCCTACGAGCAGTACTTC.

The CDR3 loop is CASSEAGAYNEQFF. In DNA, the CDR3 is TGCGCCAGCAGTGAGGCGGGAGCCTACAATGAGCAGTTCTTC. The rearrangement links TRBV10-2 to TRBJ2-1, with 7 bases aligning to TRBD2. Germline assignment: CDR1 WSHSY and CDR2 SAAADI. V lost 2 bases and J lost 2; bases outside the gene matches: 0. The CDR3 is 14 amino acids.

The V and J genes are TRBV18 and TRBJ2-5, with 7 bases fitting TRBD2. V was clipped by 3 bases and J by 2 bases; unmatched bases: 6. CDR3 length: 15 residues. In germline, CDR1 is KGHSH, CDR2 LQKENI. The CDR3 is CASSPITSAQETQYF. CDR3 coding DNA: TGTGCCAGCTCACCTATAACTAGCGCGCAAGAGACCCAGTACTTC.